This T cell receptor (beta chain) appears in the sequencing data of a study of T-cell memory formation after mild COVID-19 (dated by TCRdb to the early 2020s). With respect to the entire study: Most TCR sequence clusters were specific to one of the two donors. Longitudinal TCRalpha and TCRbeta repertoire sequencing tracked T-cell clones expanding and contracting after mild COVID-19 in a couple of donors. The cohort comprised two young, previously healthy adult volunteers, one female and one male.

On the study overall, not on this receptor specifically: SARS-CoV-2 specificity was not confirmed for the second-wave clones peaking on day 37. Some responding clones were detected in pre-infection memory, suggesting pre-existing cross-reactive memory T cells joined the SARS-CoV-2 response. Contracting CD4+ clones were found mainly in CM and EM memory subsets, while CD8+ clones were enriched in EMRA. Clones contracting from day 15 to 85 had balanced CD4/CD8 phenotypes, while a second wave expanding from day 15 to 37 was biased towards CD4+. The study covered only a couple of mild cases, and larger cohorts including severe cases with pre-infection samples were considered necessary.

The germline V gene (reference sequence) supplies CDR1 MNHNY and CDR2 SVGAGI. V is pared back by 0 bases and J by 2 bases, with 16 bases lying between the germline termini. Taken from cysteine to phenylalanine, the CDR3 has 17 residues. Only CDR3 DNA is held: 51 bases, read in frame from base 1. The sequencer listed for this sample is Illumina NovaSeq 6000. cDNA libraries for TCRalpha and TCRbeta were prepared by 5'RACE using constant-segment primers, with sample barcodes and unique molecular identifiers added. RNA was extracted from every sample with Trizol reagent. The libraries were amplified in two PCR steps, and the second step added a second sample barcode and Illumina TruSeq adapters. Sequencing of the libraries was done on an Illumina NovaSeq, producing 2 x 150 bp paired-end reads. In the source study's methods: The reads were demultiplexed and collapsed into UMI-guided consensus sequences using migec v1.2.7. With mixcr v2.1.11, UMI consensuses were aligned to TRA and TRB V and J templates and assembled into clonotypes. Expanded or contracted clonotypes were those called significant by both edgeR and NoisET, with noise models trained on biological replicates. For edgeR calls, the cutoffs were a false discovery rate-adjusted p below 0.01 and a log2 fold-change threshold of 1. As an exploratory analysis of dynamics, PCA with hierarchical clustering was applied to max-normalized trajectories of the 1000 most abundant clonotypes. Each responding clone was given a CD4 or CD8 phenotype based on the CD4+ and CD8+ repertoires, which had been sequenced separately. TCRdb ran its own pipeline on the public reads, namely fastp trimming at Q25 and MiXCR clone calling, and kept in-frame beta chains. Duplicate CDR3 protein sequences are folded into a single record with the most common DNA and genes. These V and J calls originate from TCRdb's pipeline instead of the authors' own analysis. This sample gives about 130,000 distinct CDR3 sequences in total; more than 15% of them show up just once. The top ten hold over 4% of the sample.

Ficoll-Paque density gradient centrifugation was used to isolate PBMCs. This clonotype was seen more than once but under ten times. The antigen it recognizes is unknown. No quality values exist for individual bases; no much larger clone is one base distant. The sequence is built from TRBV6-6 and TRBJ1-2, and the D gene may be TRBD1, 5 bases matching. Sequencing was carried out using PBMCs or a T cell subset sorted from them (not recorded which). The clonotype comes from a man younger than 35 who had mild COVID-19 (a few samples of this study predate the infection). The sample titles of this study are shuffled in the database, so cell type and time point are left out; the donor was told from shared clones. The base sequence is TGTGCCAGCAGTTACTCATTCCAGGGATCTACAAACTATGGCTACACCTTC. The translation is CASSYSFQGSTNYGYTF.